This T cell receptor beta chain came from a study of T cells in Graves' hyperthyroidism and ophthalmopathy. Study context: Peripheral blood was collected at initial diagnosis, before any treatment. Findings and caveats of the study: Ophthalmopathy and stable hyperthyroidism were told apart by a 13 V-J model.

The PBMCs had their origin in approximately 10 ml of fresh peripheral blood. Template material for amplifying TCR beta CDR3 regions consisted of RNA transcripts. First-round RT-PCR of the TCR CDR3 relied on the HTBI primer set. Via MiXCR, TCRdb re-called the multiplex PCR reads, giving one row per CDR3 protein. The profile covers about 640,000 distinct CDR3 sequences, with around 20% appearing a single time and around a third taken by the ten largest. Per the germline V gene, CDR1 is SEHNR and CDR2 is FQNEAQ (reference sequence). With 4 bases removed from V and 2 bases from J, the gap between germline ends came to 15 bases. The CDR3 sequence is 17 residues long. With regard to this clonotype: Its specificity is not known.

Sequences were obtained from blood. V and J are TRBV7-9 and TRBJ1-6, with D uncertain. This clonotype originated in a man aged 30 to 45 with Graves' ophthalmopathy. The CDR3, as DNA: TGTGCCAGCAGCTCCGGACTCCAACGGGCCTATAATTCACCCCTCCACTTT. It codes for CASSSGLQRAYNSPLHF.